Reported below is one T cell receptor beta chain. This sample stems from a study of blood T cell repertoires in COVID-19. On the study more broadly: Samples taken during acute and convalescent COVID-19 were collected in the United States, Italy and Spain. T cells, B-cell-depleted T cells, or PBMCs provided the cDNA or gDNA that served as material.

The length of the CDR3 is 14 residues. From germline, CDR1 is MNHEY and CDR2 SMNVEV (reference sequence). Trimming stripped 6 bases from V and 3 bases from J, with 11 bases between. Authors' processing steps: Nucleated cell counts were estimated from reference gene primer amplification. The method was immunoSEQ multiplex PCR; TCRdb's version includes in-frame clones alone and lacks a portion of them. D and trimming were read from the DNA, whereas the V and J calls and clone size are those reported in that table. This sample has hundreds of thousands of clones, with about 90% found just once. The gene calls are TRBV27 and TRBJ2-2, with TRBD2 as a possible D gene (5 bases). The material sequenced was peripheral blood. The receptor was isolated from a woman aged 18-30 years who had recovered from COVID-19. DNA of the CDR3: TGTGCCAGCAGGGTAGCGCTAGACACCGGGGAGCTGTTTTTT. This gives the protein CASRVALDTGELFF.